The 28 T cell receptor beta chains reported below all come from one sample, sequenced in a study of T cell responses to AZD1222 COVID-19 vaccine. Generated by immunoSEQ multiplex PCR, the TCRdb table keeps only in-frame clones and is missing some. The repertoire holds about 140,000 clones, with 92% as singletons. Specimen: peripheral blood, collected 28 days after the second AZD1222 dose. All receptors come from an adult who received the AZD1222 COVID-19 vaccine.

The chain recombines TRBV19 with TRBJ1-3, with 8 bases that match TRBD1. The CDR3 runs 20 residues. The ends lost 6 bases at V and 10 bases at J; junction bases unmatched: 29. Germline-derived CDR1 and CDR2 are LNHDA and SQIVND (reference sequence). CDR3 sequence (DNA): TGTGCCAGTAGGGGGAGGCAGGGGGCGAGAAAACCCTTTAGTGAGGGGACCATATATTTT. Its translation: CASRGRQGARKPFSEGTIYF.

This sequence joins TRBV6-4 and TRBJ1-5, with D possibly TRBD1 on 5 matching bases. The CDR3 extends over 16 amino acids. V lost 7 bases, J lost 2 bases, and 18 bases lay in between. Germline values: CDR1 MRHNA, CDR2 SNTAGT. This CDR3 is CASNRGGAYGNQPQHF. The CDR3 DNA reads TGTGCCAGCAATAGGGGAGGGGCGTATGGCAATCAGCCCCAGCATTTT.

This chain's CDR3 is CASSLGPAEGNTIYF. CDR3 DNA: TGTGCCAGCAGCTTAGGGCCAGCGGAGGGAAACACCATATATTTT. The chain employs TRBV7-9 and TRBJ1-3; D unclear. CDR1 SEHNR and CDR2 FQNEAQ come from the germline V gene (reference sequence). Trimming removed 1 base from V and 4 bases from J, with 11 bases in between. The CDR3 length is 15 residues.

This CDR3 reads CASSLSSGLNTGELFF. CDR3 nucleotide sequence: TGTGCCAGCAGTTTATCAAGCGGATTGAACACCGGGGAGCTGTTTTTT. This chain joins TRBV28 and TRBJ2-2; D is possibly TRBD2 (5 bases). Deletions cut 1 base from V and 1 base from J, with 10 bases between. CDR1 and CDR2 from the germline V gene are MDHEN and SYDVKM. The CDR3 runs to 16 residues.

The chain recombines TRBV29-1 with TRBJ1-2; a weak D match, TRBD1 (5 bases). Looked up from germline, CDR1 is SQVTM and CDR2 is ANQGSEA. Trimming took off 2 bases at V and 2 bases at J, with 12 bases between the two ends. CDR3 length equals 14 residues. CDR3 in amino acids: CSVEPRDLNYGYTF. The CDR3 DNA reads TGCAGCGTTGAACCTCGGGACTTAAACTATGGCTACACCTTC.

The V call is TRBV7-8, the J call TRBJ1-3; 7 bases line up with TRBD1. Germline-derived CDR1 and CDR2 are SGHVS and FQNEAQ. After removal of 7 bases from V and 0 bases from J, the junction contained 6 bases not matched to a gene. CDR3 length: 15 residues. CDR3 amino acids: CASTLDRASGNTIYF. The CDR3 coding sequence is TGTGCCAGCACCCTTGACAGGGCCTCTGGAAACACCATATATTTT.

The J gene is TRBJ1-1, the V gene TRBV7-2; 12 bases line up with TRBD1. V trimming: 5 bases; J trimming: 4 bases; junction bases outside the gene matches: 17. The CDR3 covers 19 residues. Germline lookup yields CDR1 SGHTA and CDR2 FQGNSA. DNA of the CDR3: TGTGCCAGCAGCCCCGGGACAGGGGGCGCGGGAGTCTGGACCACTGAAGCTTTCTTT. Its protein product is CASSPGTGGAGVWTTEAFF.

The V and J genes are TRBV3-1 (or the pseudogene TRBV3-2) and TRBJ2-1; TRBD2 matches at 7 bases. Germline V gene sequence: CDR1 LGHDT, CDR2 YNNKEL (reference sequence). J lost 2 bases, V lost 2 bases, and 3 bases had no gene match. This CDR3 has 15 amino acids. As DNA, the CDR3 is TGTGCCAGCAGCCAACCCAGCGGGGCCTACAATGAGCAGTTCTTC. Its translation: CASSQPSGAYNEQFF.

The genes are TRBV6-5 and TRBJ2-7; D not resolved. Trimming took off 7 bases at V and 3 bases at J, with 13 bases between the two ends. Germline CDR1 and CDR2: MNHEY and SVGAGI. The CDR3 is 13 residues long. The CDR3 is CASKGPVLYEQYF. The CDR3 DNA reads as TGTGCCAGCAAAGGGCCAGTCCTCTACGAGCAGTACTTC.

DNA of the CDR3: TGTGCCAGCAGTTCACCTCCCGGGACAGGGTACAATGAGCAGTTCTTC. Its protein is CASSSPPGTGYNEQFF. The chain uses TRBV28 and TRBJ2-1; 9 bases match TRBD1. Losses at the gene ends were 4 bases for V and 4 bases for J; bases not matched to a gene: 8. The CDR3 is made up of 16 amino acids. The V gene's germline CDR1 is MDHEN and CDR2 SYDVKM. Complete variable domain (other parts from reference TRBV28 and TRBJ2-1): DVKVTQSSRYLVKRTGEKVFLECVQDMDHENMFWYRQDPGLGLRLIYFSYDVKMKEKGDIPEGYSVSREKKERFSLILESASTNQTSMYLCASSSPPGTGYNEQFFGPGTRLTVL.

This CDR3 is CASSFRERTEAFF. CDR3 in DNA: TGTGCCAGCAGCTTTCGGGAGCGCACTGAAGCTTTCTTT. The J gene is TRBJ1-1, the V gene TRBV7-2, with no clear D. Trimming pared 3 bases from V and 4 bases from J, leaving 9 bases between. Germline CDR1 is SGHTA and CDR2 is FQGNSA. This CDR3 has 13 amino acids.

V usage is TRBV5-1 and J usage is TRBJ2-1; possibly TRBD1 or TRBD2 for D (5 bases each). Trimming stripped 5 bases from V and 0 bases from J, with 15 bases between. CDR1 and CDR2 from the germline V gene are SGHRS and YFSETQ. The CDR3 totals 16 residues. The CDR3 DNA follows: TGCGCCAGCAGTTATTCCGGGGCAAGCTCCTACAATGAGCAGTTCTTC. Translation: CASSYSGASSYNEQFF.

The chain uses TRBV19 and TRBJ1-2; 8 bases are shared with TRBD1. Germline V gene data show CDR1 as LNHDA and CDR2 as SQIVND (reference sequence). Losses at the gene ends were 5 bases for V and 2 bases for J; bases not matched to a gene: 4. This CDR3 is built from 14 residues. The DNA for the CDR3 is TGTGCCAGTAGTGGTCAGGGGGCCAACTATGGCTACACCTTC. It is translated as CASSGQGANYGYTF.

This sequence joins TRBV6-2 or TRBV6-3 and TRBJ2-1; TRBD2 matches at 8 bases. The length of the CDR3 is 15 residues. Germline V lookup: CDR1 MNHEY, CDR2 SVGEGT. V lost 6 bases to trimming and J lost 4 bases; unmatched junction nucleotides: 8. The CDR3 here is CASSLNSGVYNEQFF. DNA for the CDR3: TGTGCCAGCAGCTTAAATAGCGGGGTGTACAATGAGCAGTTCTTC.

This rearrangement joins TRBV5-1 to TRBJ1-2; D not resolved. This CDR3 comprises 15 residues. The germline V and J ends were trimmed by 7 bases and 0 bases, with 16 bases remaining between them. Germline V gives CDR1 SGHRS, CDR2 YFSETQ. DNA of the CDR3: TGCGCCAGCGCGACCACTCGAGATTCTAACTATGGCTACACCTTC. Residues: CASATTRDSNYGYTF.

Here the CDR3 DNA reads TGTGCCAGCAGAAAGACGGGCACCGGGGAGCTGTTTTTT. This gives the protein CASRKTGTGELFF. The chain has TRBV11-3 and TRBJ2-2; D not certain. CDR3 size: 13 residues. CDR1 SGHNT and CDR2 YENEEA come from the germline V gene. V was cut by 6 bases and J by 4 bases, with 9 bases left in between.

This clone was recorded a few times. The gene calls are TRBV7-8 and TRBJ1-5, with D unresolved. Germline loops: CDR1 SGHVS, CDR2 FQNEAQ. The ends were cut back, 4 bases at V and 2 bases at J, with 12 bases in the middle. The CDR3 has 15 residues. CDR3 sequence: CASSSIAGGNQPQHF. DNA of the CDR3: TGTGCCAGCAGCTCGATCGCTGGGGGCAATCAGCCCCAGCATTTT.

The chain joins TRBV25-1 to TRBJ1-2, with TRBD1 matching 8 bases. The junction had 7 bases not matched to a gene; V was cut back by 6 bases and J by 1 base. CDR3 length equals 15 residues. CDR1 is MGHDK, CDR2 SYGVNS, per germline. CDR3 residues: CASRATGAINYGYTF. Written as DNA, the CDR3 is TGTGCCAGCAGGGCGACAGGGGCTATTAACTATGGCTACACCTTC.

This chain joins TRBV3-1 (or the pseudogene TRBV3-2) and TRBJ2-3; D unresolved. The CDR3 runs 14 residues. The V end lost 6 bases, the J end lost 3 bases, and 13 bases lay between the germline ends. Germline lookup yields CDR1 LGHDT and CDR2 YNNKEL (reference sequence). CDR3 nucleotides: TGTGCCAGCAGGGATTCGATTTCAACAGATACGCAGTATTTT. It encodes CASRDSISTDTQYF.

The rearrangement joins TRBV7-9 to TRBJ1-3; D ambiguous. This CDR3 has 11 residues. Per the germline V gene, CDR1 is SEHNR and CDR2 is FQNEAQ (reference sequence). V shed 10 bases and J shed 4 bases, with 8 bases lying between them. The DNA of the CDR3 is TGTGCCACGACGCAGGGAAACACCATATATTTT. This codes for CATTQGNTIYF.

The chain carries TRBV5-5 and TRBJ2-3; 10 nucleotides line up with TRBD2. V lost 2 bases to trimming and J lost 4 bases; unmatched junction nucleotides: 4. The germline V gene has CDR1 SGHKS and CDR2 YYEKEE (reference sequence). The CDR3 extends over 15 amino acids. This CDR3 is CASSFSSGSPDTQYF. As DNA, the CDR3 is TGTGCCAGCAGCTTCTCTAGCGGGAGTCCAGATACGCAGTATTTT. The full variable domain, rest sourced from reference TRBV5-5 and TRBJ2-3, is DAGVTQSPTHLIKTRGQQVTLRCSPISGHKSVSWYQQVLGQGPQFIFQYYEKEERGRGNFPDRFSARQFPNYSSELNVNALLLGDSALYLCASSFSSGSPDTQYFGPGTRLTVL.

This clone has a single count. This chain connects TRBV6-5 to TRBJ1-3; the match to TRBD1 covers 8 bases. V trimming: 7 bases; J trimming: 8 bases; junction bases outside the gene matches: 13. Germline V gene sequence: CDR1 MNHEY, CDR2 SVGAGI. The CDR3 loop spans 15 amino acids. CDR3 sequence: CASTRTGQGSYTIYF. The CDR3 DNA follows: TGTGCCAGCACCAGAACCGGACAGGGATCGTACACCATATATTTT.

V gene TRBV9 combines with J gene TRBJ2-3; TRBD2 matches at 13 bases. Trimming removed 4 bases from V and 2 bases from J; junction bases left unmatched: 7. Germline CDR1 is SGDLS and CDR2 is YYNGEE. This CDR3 has 17 amino acids. The CDR3 bases are TGTGCCAGCAGCATGAGACTAGCGGGGGGTATCACAGATACGCAGTATTTT. Its protein product is CASSMRLAGGITDTQYF.

The V and J genes are TRBV18 and TRBJ1-4; 10 bases are shared with TRBD1. V was clipped by 3 bases and J by 6 bases; unmatched bases: 10. Germline V lookup: CDR1 KGHSH, CDR2 LQKENI. CDR3 length: 17 amino acids. Here the CDR3 DNA reads TGTGCCAGCTCACCGACAGCCGCCGGGACAGGGGATGAAAAACTGTTTTTT. Residues: CASSPTAAGTGDEKLFF.

The chain carries TRBV11-2 and TRBJ1-1, with unresolved D. The CDR3 covers 14 residues. Trimming removed 2 bases from V and 0 bases from J, with 7 bases in between. Germline V lookup: CDR1 SGHAT, CDR2 FQNNGV. CDR3 amino acids: CASSLSVMNTEAFF. The CDR3 nucleotides are TGTGCCAGCAGCTTATCCGTTATGAACACTGAAGCTTTCTTT. Using reference TRBV11-2 and TRBJ1-1 for the parts outside the CDR3, the full variable domain is EAGVAQSPRYKIIEKRQSVAFWCNPISGHATLYWYQQILGQGPKLLIQFQNNGVVDDSQLPKDRFSAERLKGVDSTLKIQPAKLEDSAVYLCASSLSVMNTEAFFGQGTRLTVV.

This clone was seen a single time. The gene calls are TRBV18 and TRBJ1-1; D is ambiguous. Trimming removed 1 base from V and 11 bases from J, with 14 bases in between. CDR1 and CDR2 (germline): KGHSH, LQKENI. CDR3 length: 13 amino acids. This chain's CDR3 is CASSPQAHRTAFF. CDR3 nucleotides: TGTGCCAGCTCACCACAGGCTCACCGCACGGCTTTCTTT.

CDR3 in DNA: TGTGCCAGCAGGGACTCCGGGACAGGGTCCAATGAGCAGTTCTTC. Protein: CASRDSGTGSNEQFF. The chain recombines TRBV6-5 with TRBJ2-1; 9 nucleotides align to TRBD1. The junction had 9 bases not matched to a gene; V was cut back by 6 bases and J by 6 bases. Germline-derived CDR1 and CDR2 are MNHEY and SVGAGI. CDR3 length equals 15 residues.

The rearrangement links TRBV15 to TRBJ1-4; 7 bases are a match to TRBD1. The CDR3 has 12 amino acids. Germline loops: CDR1 LNHNV, CDR2 YYDKDF (reference sequence). J was trimmed by 8 bases and V by 8 bases; bases with no gene match: 5. Here the CDR3 reads CATSRGREKLFF. The CDR3 DNA sequence: TGTGCCACCTCCAGGGGGAGGGAAAAACTGTTTTTT.